This T cell receptor (beta chain) was sequenced for a study of blood T cell repertoires in COVID-19. Study-level information: Nucleic acid was either cDNA or gDNA, and it came from T cells, B-cell-depleted T cells, or PBMCs.

How the authors handled the data: Reference gene primer amplification yielded estimated nucleated cell counts. Clones were read by immunoSEQ multiplex PCR, and TCRdb kept only the in-frame ones, dropping some. The V and J calls and the clone size are those of that table, but D and trimming were determined from the DNA. The sample has 25,000 to 35,000 clones; about 80% are singletons. Material for sequencing was peripheral blood. This receptor was taken from an elderly man with active or convalescent COVID-19.

CDR3 loop: CASGPTNYNSPLHF. CDR3 nucleotide sequence: TGTGCCAGCGGCCCGACTAACTATAATTCACCCCTCCACTTT. The chain employs TRBV6-5 and TRBJ1-6, with unresolved D. Trimming removed 8 bases at V and 3 bases at J, with 11 bases between. The CDR3 has 14 amino acids. CDR1 and CDR2 from the germline V gene are MNHEY and SVGAGI.